The source of this T cell receptor (beta chain) is a study of blood T cell repertoires in COVID-19 (dated by TCRdb to about 2020). Notes on the research overall: The collaborator samples originated in the United States, Italy and Spain and spanned the acute and convalescent phases of COVID-19. Samples came from the ongoing ImmuneRACE study (first 160 participants) plus 1,254 subjects from 6 global collaborators. A freely available public database, intended as a resource for researchers studying the immune response to SARS-CoV-2, is where the repertoires were released. The dataset comprised deeply sampled blood TCRbeta repertoires from subjects exposed to, actively infected with, or recovered from COVID-19. Sample metadata almost always included a de-identified subject ID, COVID-19 status, age in years and sex. Where HLA class I and class II types were available, the types were taken from metadata supplied by the sample provider, not from assay-based typing. The prospective study material was composed of cDNA or gDNA derived from T cells, B-cell-depleted T cells, or PBMCs. Findings and caveats that apply to the study as a whole: The amount of clinical and demographic metadata varied by source and participant and was provided uncurated.

Relative to germline, V is 5 bases shorter and J is 11 bases shorter, with 24 bases between their ends. Spanning cysteine to phenylalanine, the CDR3 consists of 15 amino acids. Of the read, only the CDR3 DNA is kept; its 45 bases are in frame from base 1. CDR1 and CDR2 (SEHNR, FQNEAQ) derive from the germline V gene (reference sequence). The immunoSEQ Assay, a bias-controlled multiplex PCR, was used to amplify TCRbeta CDR3 regions from genomic DNA. Per the original workflow: Within the assay, amplification of reference gene primers was used to estimate how many nucleated cells each sample contained. To quantify the absolute abundance of each unique TCRbeta CDR3 rearrangement, sequence reads were collapsed and filtered. For each sample, productive Simpson clonality was calculated as the square root of Simpson's diversity index over productive rearrangements. The clones in this table, taken by TCRdb from immuneACCESS, are in-frame only. Not every clone is retained; where verified, under half of the shortfall comes from an unresolved V gene, and the cause of the rest is unknown. From that table come the V and J calls and clone size; the DNA was used to work out D and trimming. For this sample the table gives roughly 250,000 clones, of which roughly 80% were detected only once. 4.9% of the sample goes to the ten largest clones.

Whole blood was collected in K2EDTA tubes by collaborating institutions according to the institutions' own protocols. For TCRbeta analysis, collaborators shipped samples in one of three forms: frozen whole blood, isolated PBMCs, or DNA extracted from either of those sample types. Concerning this clone: It lacks a known antigen. The record has no base qualities; no much larger clone is one base away.

The chain is assembled from TRBV7-9 and TRBJ1-1, and TRBD1 may be the D gene, going by 6 matching bases. This receptor was obtained from a woman of 80 years or more with active or convalescent COVID-19. Sequenced: peripheral blood. The DNA sequence is as follows: TGTGCCAGCAGCCTGCGGGTAGGGGGGGATCGGTCGGCTTTCTTT. This encodes CASSLRVGGDRSAFF.